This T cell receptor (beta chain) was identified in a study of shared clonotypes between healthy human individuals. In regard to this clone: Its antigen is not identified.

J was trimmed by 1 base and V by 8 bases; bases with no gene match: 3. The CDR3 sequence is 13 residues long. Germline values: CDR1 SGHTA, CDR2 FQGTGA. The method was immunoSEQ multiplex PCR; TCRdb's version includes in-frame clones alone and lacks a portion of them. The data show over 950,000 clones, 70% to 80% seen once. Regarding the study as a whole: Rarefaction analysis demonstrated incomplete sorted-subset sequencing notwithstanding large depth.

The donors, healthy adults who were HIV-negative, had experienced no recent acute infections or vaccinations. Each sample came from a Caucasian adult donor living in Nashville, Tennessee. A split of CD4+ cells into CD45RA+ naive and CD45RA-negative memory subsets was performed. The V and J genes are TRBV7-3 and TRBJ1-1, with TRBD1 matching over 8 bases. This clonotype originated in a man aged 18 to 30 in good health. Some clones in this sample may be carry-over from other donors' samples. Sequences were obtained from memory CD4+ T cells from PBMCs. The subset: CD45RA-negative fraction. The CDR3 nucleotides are TGTGCCAGCGGGGGACAGGCGAACACTGAAGCTTTCTTT. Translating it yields CASGGQANTEAFF.